The T cell receptor (beta chain) under discussion was sequenced for a study of regulatory T cells in long-lasting Graves disease. Arm-PCR of CDR3 regions and iRepertoire HTBI primers were the basis on which TCR beta libraries were built. In TCRdb, the multiplex PCR reads were re-called with MiXCR into one record per CDR3 protein. The sample has 350,000 to 500,000 distinct CDR3 sequences, 12% to 15% seen once. As for time point: newly diagnosed GD, antithyroid drugs for less than 3 months. Following extraction of RNA from PBMCs, that RNA was used to make the TCR library. This clonotype occurred many times. These same records also appear under a second study, on T cells in Graves' hyperthyroidism and ophthalmopathy.

The input for sequencing was peripheral blood mononuclear cells (PBMCs), taken at new diagnosis, from a patient treated with antithyroid drugs. This receptor was obtained from a woman aged 50 to 65 with Graves disease.

The CDR3 sequence: CASSRTDPNEKLFF. CDR3 coding DNA: TGTGCCAGCAGCCGGACAGACCCAAATGAAAAACTGTTTTTT. The J gene is TRBJ1-4, the V gene TRBV7-9; D perhaps matches TRBD1 (6 bases). This CDR3 region has 14 residues. Germline V lookup: CDR1 SEHNR, CDR2 FQNEAQ (reference sequence). With 5 bases removed from V and 5 bases from J, the gap between germline ends came to 12 bases.